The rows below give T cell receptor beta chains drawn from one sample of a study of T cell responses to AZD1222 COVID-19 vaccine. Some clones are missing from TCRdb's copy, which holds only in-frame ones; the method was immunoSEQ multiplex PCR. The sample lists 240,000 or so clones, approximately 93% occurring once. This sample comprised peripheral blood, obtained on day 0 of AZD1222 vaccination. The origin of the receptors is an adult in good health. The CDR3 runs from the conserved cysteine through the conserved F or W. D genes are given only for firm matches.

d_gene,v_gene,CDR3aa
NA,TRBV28,CASRPPGLQPQHF
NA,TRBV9,CASSVYWGPNMNTGELFF
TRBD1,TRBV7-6,CASSSGTGVRETQYF
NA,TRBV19,CASRAGSGANVLTF
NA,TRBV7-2,CASSLVPGRVETQYF
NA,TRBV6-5,CASSFREHTEAFF
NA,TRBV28,CASSLRGHRYGYTF
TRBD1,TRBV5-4,CASSLDPGGAAGANVLTF
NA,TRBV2,CASKAVWGGEAYEQYF
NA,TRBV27,CASSSYGDTGANVLTF
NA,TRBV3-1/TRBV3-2,CASSTGLGPPLHF
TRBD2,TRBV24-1,CATDSGGPTDTQYF
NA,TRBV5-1,CASSLPGTRYGYTF
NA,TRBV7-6,CASSALRVDTGELFF
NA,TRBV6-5,CASSYSAATFF
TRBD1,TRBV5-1,CASSLPTGGQGAFGTDTQYF
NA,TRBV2,CASSEELTGLGYTF
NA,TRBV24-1,CATSDFLKQESRSGELFF
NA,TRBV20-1,CSASQQSSYNSPLHF
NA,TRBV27,CASSPPSGRRETQYF
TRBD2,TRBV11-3,CASSFAARGIPYNEQFF
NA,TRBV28,CASSLGLAWAPALYGYTF
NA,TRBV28,CASRTGSYEQYF
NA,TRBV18,CASSPRWESRGTEAFF
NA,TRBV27,CASKLGEKLFF
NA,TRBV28,CASRPSRSPLHF
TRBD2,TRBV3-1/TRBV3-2,CASSQATSGGLNTGELFF
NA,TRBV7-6,CASSLTSNSYNEQFF
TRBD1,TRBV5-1,CASSLGDRGGGGYTF
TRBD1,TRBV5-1,CASSSTSLTGVGEKLFF
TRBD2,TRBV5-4,CASSPRTSGSFSYEQYF
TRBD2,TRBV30,CAWSVRGLAPAVHNEQFF
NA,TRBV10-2,CASFEEEQETQYF
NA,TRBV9,CASSVGGANEQFF
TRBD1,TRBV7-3,CASSLAGQGNGYTF
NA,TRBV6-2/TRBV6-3,CASSTPLKAYEQYF
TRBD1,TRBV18,CASSPRDRGTGNTIYF
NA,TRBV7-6,CASSLGLRWDTQYF
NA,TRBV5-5,CASSLVGGEAFF
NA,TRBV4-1,CASSQERGLSIYF
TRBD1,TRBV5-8,CASSPRQGGYEQYF
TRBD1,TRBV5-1,CASSSQGADTGELFF
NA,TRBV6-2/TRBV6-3,CASSYLGPQAKNIQYF
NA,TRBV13,CASSSRQVSYEQYF
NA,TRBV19,CASSLRGFSYEQYF
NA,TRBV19,CASSLHGTPSTEAFF
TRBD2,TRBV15,CATSHRRGAKNIQYF
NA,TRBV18,CASSVNYGETQYF
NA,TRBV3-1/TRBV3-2,CASSQGGGGWGEQFF
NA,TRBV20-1,CSARRGYGYTF
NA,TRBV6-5,CASSYSYRMEAQYF
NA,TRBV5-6,CASTRGGTGSYEQYF
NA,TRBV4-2,CASSQGGRAYEQFF
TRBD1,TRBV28,CASSSMWDRDYNEKLFF